This T cell receptor beta chain was observed in a study of T cells in localized non-small cell lung cancer. Concerning this clone: Its cognate antigen is unknown.

Study-wide results and caveats: Appearances in adjacent lung were noted for a median 57 of the top 100 tumor clones. In the blood, greater T cell density corresponded to longer overall survival. Since sequencing was restricted to only one region of the tumor, intratumor heterogeneity remains a possibility.

Libraries were prepared by immunoSEQ multiplex PCR; TCRdb keeps only in-frame clonotypes and omits some of them. The sample has 3,400 or so clones, about 30% seen once; the top ten hold 9.1%. Trimming removed 4 bases at V and 5 bases at J, with 23 bases between. CDR3 length equals 17 residues. Per the germline V gene, CDR1 is MDHEN and CDR2 is SYDVKM. The clonotype originates from a male donor aged 60 or over with stage I lung adenocarcinoma. The V call is TRBV28, the J call TRBJ1-1, with D uncertain. This material consisted of lung tumor tissue, taken before any cancer treatment. The DNA for the CDR3 is TGTGCCAGCAGTTCCACAAATTACCCCTTCGCCGGGACTGAAGCTTTCTTT. It yields the protein CASSSTNYPFAGTEAFF.